Presented here are 30 T cell receptor beta chains from one specimen sequenced in a study of naive and memory T cell subsets. An equimolar mix of two oligonucleotides served as the beta constant-region primer for TRBC1 and TRBC2. Four rounds of PCR amplified the ligated cDNA using nested alpha and beta constant-region primers plus SP2. TCRdb reprocessed the UMI-ligation and nested PCR reads via MiXCR and lists one record per CDR3 protein. Here the sample spans 120,000 to 150,000 distinct CDR3 sequences, approximately 21% being singletons. Their antigens remain unidentified. Study-level results: Naive repertoires, especially CD8, held a few larger clonotypes, possibly memory cells re-expressing CD45RA.

Material for sequencing was naive CD8+ T cells from blood. The receptors originated from a human donor in good health.

The chain is built from TRBV6-5 and TRBJ2-7, with D perhaps being TRBD1 or TRBD2 (5 bases each). Trimming took off 3 bases at V and 3 bases at J, with 12 bases between the two ends. The CDR3 runs 14 residues. Per the germline V gene, CDR1 is MNHEY and CDR2 is SVGAGI. Here the CDR3 reads CASSYGTVNYEQYF. CDR3 DNA: TGTGCCAGCAGTTATGGGACGGTGAACTACGAGCAGTACTTC.

This clonotype was seen a few times. The rearrangement joins TRBV3-1 to TRBJ2-7, with D possibly matching TRBD2 (5 bases). Looked up from germline, CDR1 is LGHDT and CDR2 is YNNKEL (reference sequence). This CDR3 contains 14 residues. Trimming took off 3 bases at V and 3 bases at J, with 12 bases between the two ends. DNA of the CDR3: TGTGCCAGCAGCCACATCGGGGAGATCTACGAGCAGTACTTC. Translation: CASSHIGEIYEQYF.

The chain carries TRBV4-3 and TRBJ2-3; D possibly matches TRBD1 or TRBD2 (5 bases each). Trimming pared 3 bases from V and 5 bases from J, leaving 12 bases between. Germline V gene sequence: CDR1 LGHNA, CDR2 YSLEER. The CDR3 covers 14 residues. CDR3 residues: CASSQGPIGDTQYF. As DNA, the CDR3 is TGCGCCAGCAGCCAGGGACCGATTGGAGATACGCAGTATTTT.

This clonotype was counted between two and nine times. The chain joins TRBV6-2 or TRBV6-3 to TRBJ2-1; TRBD2 might be the D (6 bases). V was cut by 8 bases and J by 3 bases, with 8 bases left in between. Germline-derived CDR1 and CDR2 are MNHEY and SVGEGT. This CDR3 spans 12 amino acids. Written as DNA, the CDR3 is TGTGCCAGCTGGAGGGGCTACAATGAGCAGTTCTTC. Its protein is CASWRGYNEQFF.

CDR3 amino acids: CASSLRDRGTGELFF. DNA of the CDR3: TGTGCCAGCAGCCTCCGGGACAGGGGTACCGGGGAGCTGTTTTTT. The chain is built from TRBV5-5 and TRBJ2-2, with TRBD1 matching over 10 bases. The trim removed 4 bases at V and 5 bases at J, leaving 5 bases unmatched. This CDR3 has 15 residues. Germline CDR1 reads SGHKS; CDR2 reads YYEKEE (reference sequence).

This clonotype showed up just a few times. The J gene is TRBJ1-1, the V gene TRBV27; D gene uncertain. There are 17 residues in the CDR3. Trimming pared 4 bases from V and 4 bases from J, leaving 22 bases between. CDR1 is MNHEY, CDR2 SMNVEV, per germline (reference sequence). CDR3 region: CASSSLEFGVRGTEAFF. CDR3 DNA sequence: TGTGCCAGCAGTTCCCTAGAGTTCGGGGTACGGGGCACTGAAGCTTTCTTT.

This clonotype was seen a handful of times. This rearrangement joins TRBV12-3 or TRBV12-4 to TRBJ1-2; weak D call: TRBD1 (5 bases). The CDR3 contains 14 residues. Trimming left V 4 bases short and J 0 bases short, with 9 bases between. In DNA, the CDR3 is TGTGCCAGCAGTTCGGGACCCACTAACTATGGCTACACCTTC. Its protein is CASSSGPTNYGYTF.

This clonotype has a count of ten or more. V is TRBV28 and J is TRBJ2-2, with D perhaps TRBD1 or TRBD2 (6 bases each). Between the trimmed V and J ends, which lost 8 bases and 7 bases, there was a span of 17 bases. Germline V lookup: CDR1 MDHEN, CDR2 SYDVKM. The CDR3 has 14 amino acids. CDR3 in DNA: TGTGCCAGCTTTGGCTGGGGGGCAAGCGGGGAGCTGTTTTTT. Translated, it gives CASFGWGASGELFF. The full variable domain, its missing parts supplied by reference TRBV28 and TRBJ2-2, is DVKVTQSSRYLVKRTGEKVFLECVQDMDHENMFWYRQDPGLGLRLIYFSYDVKMKEKGDIPEGYSVSREKKERFSLILESASTNQTSMYLCASFGWGASGELFFGEGSRLTVL.

V gene TRBV20-1 combines with J gene TRBJ2-1, with 11 bases that match TRBD2. The germline CDR1 and CDR2 sequences are DFQATT and SNEGSKA (reference sequence). The V gene end was trimmed by 5 bases and the J gene end by 7 bases; junction bases not matched to a gene: 10. This CDR3 is 15 amino acids long. The chain's CDR3 is CSARGLAAASNEQFF. Here the CDR3 DNA reads TGCAGTGCTCGGGGACTAGCGGCCGCTAGTAATGAGCAGTTCTTC.

This clonotype has more than one count but fewer than ten. V gene TRBV25-1 combines with J gene TRBJ1-2; D call uncertain. Trimming took 3 bases from V and 8 from J, leaving 10 bases between them. CDR1 and CDR2 from the germline V gene are MGHDK and SYGVNS. The CDR3 is 12 amino acids. The chain's CDR3 is CASSDPVGGYTF. CDR3 coding DNA: TGTGCCAGCAGTGACCCAGTAGGGGGCTACACCTTC.

This chain joins TRBV29-1 and TRBJ2-7; no clear D gene. Trimming took 1 base from V and 0 from J, leaving 7 bases between them. Germline V CDR1 and CDR2: SQVTM, ANQGSEA. This CDR3 contains 13 residues. The CDR3 reads CSVEGTDSYEQYF. CDR3 sequence (DNA): TGCAGCGTTGAAGGGACCGACTCCTACGAGCAGTACTTC.

This chain joins TRBV29-1 and TRBJ2-3; no clear D. V lost 0 bases, J lost 4 bases, and 8 bases lay in between. CDR1 is SQVTM, CDR2 ANQGSEA, per germline. This CDR3 has 13 amino acids. CDR3 residues: CSVEEFAADTQYF. CDR3 DNA: TGCAGCGTTGAAGAATTTGCAGCAGATACGCAGTATTTT.

The chain carries TRBV4-3 and TRBJ2-1, with D perhaps TRBD1 (6 bases). The CDR3 has 17 residues. Germline assignment: CDR1 LGHNA and CDR2 YSLEER. Deletions cut 0 bases from V and 0 bases from J, with 12 bases between. This CDR3 reads CASSQDLRGSSYNEQFF. The CDR3 DNA follows: TGCGCCAGCAGCCAAGATCTAAGGGGGAGCTCCTACAATGAGCAGTTCTTC.

V is TRBV29-1 and J is TRBJ2-5; D is perhaps TRBD1 (5 bases). The V end lost 7 bases, the J end lost 5 bases, and 17 bases lay between the germline ends. Germline V gene data show CDR1 as SQVTM and CDR2 as ANQGSEA. CDR3 length equals 13 residues. The CDR3 DNA is TGCAGCGCTGGGGCCGTCGAAGAGGAGACCCAGTACTTC. Translated: CSAGAVEEETQYF.

This chain uses TRBV7-2 with TRBJ2-3, with D possibly being TRBD1 (5 bases). Germline V gene data show CDR1 as SGHTA and CDR2 as FQGNSA. V lost 1 base to trimming and J lost 0 bases, with 11 bases between them. This CDR3 has 16 amino acids. The DNA of the CDR3 is TGTGCCAGCAGCTTAGAGTGGGGCCCCAGCACAGATACGCAGTATTTT. This gives the protein CASSLEWGPSTDTQYF. Complete variable domain (other parts from reference TRBV7-2 and TRBJ2-3): GAGVSQSPSNKVTEKGKDVELRCDPISGHTALYWYRQSLGQGLEFLIYFQGNSAPDKSGLPSDRFSAERTGGSVSTLTIQRTQQEDSAVYLCASSLEWGPSTDTQYFGPGTRLTVL.

The rearrangement links TRBV27 to TRBJ2-7, with D tentatively TRBD1 (6 bases). The CDR3 has 13 residues. The germline CDR1 and CDR2 sequences are MNHEY and SMNVEV (reference sequence). Trimming stripped 6 bases from V and 3 bases from J, with 12 bases between. CDR3 in DNA: TGTGCCAGCAGAACCGGGACACTCTACGAGCAGTACTTC. It codes for CASRTGTLYEQYF.

The J gene is TRBJ2-1, the V gene TRBV7-2; D is uncertain. From germline, CDR1 is SGHTA and CDR2 FQGNSA. The CDR3 is 14 amino acids. V was pared by 3 bases and J by 6 bases, with 12 bases between. The CDR3 sequence is CASSFPGLINEQFF. The CDR3, as DNA: TGTGCCAGCAGCTTTCCCGGGTTAATCAATGAGCAGTTCTTC. Drawing the rest from reference TRBV7-2 and TRBJ2-1, the complete variable domain is GAGVSQSPSNKVTEKGKDVELRCDPISGHTALYWYRQSLGQGLEFLIYFQGNSAPDKSGLPSDRFSAERTGGSVSTLTIQRTQQEDSAVYLCASSFPGLINEQFFGPGTRLTVL.

The sample holds many counts of this clonotype. The V call is TRBV2, the J call TRBJ2-1; 7 bases match TRBD1. Trimming took 6 bases from V and 8 from J; bases not matched to a gene: 13. From germline, CDR1 is SNHLY and CDR2 FYNNEI. The CDR3 has 15 amino acids. As DNA, the CDR3 is TGTGCCAGCAGGAGATCAGGGACAGTAGCCGATGAGCAGTTCTTC. Translating it yields CASRRSGTVADEQFF.

There are many counts of this clonotype. The chain carries TRBV27 and TRBJ2-7; the D gene is possibly TRBD2 (5 bases). Germline V gene sequence: CDR1 MNHEY, CDR2 SMNVEV (reference sequence). The CDR3 is 14 residues long. Trimming shortened V by 0 bases and J by 5 bases, and 11 bases separated the two germline ends. CDR3 in DNA: TGTGCCAGCAGTTTATCGAGTCGGGGAGACGAGCAGTACTTC. This translates into CASSLSSRGDEQYF.

The chain recombines TRBV27 with TRBJ1-2, with 10 bases aligning to TRBD1. Germline lookup yields CDR1 MNHEY and CDR2 SMNVEV (reference sequence). The CDR3 extends over 15 amino acids. V gave up 6 bases and J gave up 3 bases; unmatched junction bases: 7. In DNA form, the CDR3 reads TGTGCCAGCAGCTCCTTTGGGACAGGGGACTATGGCTACACCTTC. Encoded protein: CASSSFGTGDYGYTF.

The chain is built from TRBV12-3 or TRBV12-4 and TRBJ2-1; 7 positions agree with TRBD2. The junction had 8 bases not matched to a gene; V was cut back by 5 bases and J by 1 base. The CDR3 is 16 residues long. The CDR3 DNA follows: TGTGCCAGCAGTCCTCCCCTAGCGGCTTCCTACAATGAGCAGTTCTTC. As protein: CASSPPLAASYNEQFF.

This chain links TRBV27 with TRBJ2-7, with 10 bases that match TRBD2. The ends lost 5 bases at V and 8 bases at J; junction bases unmatched: 6. Germline assignment: CDR1 MNHEY and CDR2 SMNVEV (reference sequence). The CDR3 length is 13 residues. The CDR3 is CASSTPGLAQQYF. CDR3 bases: TGTGCCAGCAGTACACCGGGACTAGCGCAGCAGTACTTC.

The chain links TRBV4-1 to TRBJ2-7, with a tentative D call TRBD2 (6 bases). Deletions cut 4 bases from V and 3 bases from J, with 13 bases between. The CDR3 contains 14 residues. The germline V gene encodes CDR1 MGHRA and CDR2 YSYEKL. CDR3 region: CASSPQEGSYEQYF. CDR3 nucleotide sequence: TGCGCCAGCAGCCCCCAGGAGGGTAGCTACGAGCAGTACTTC.

This clonotype was detected only a few times. The chain is built from TRBV5-5 and TRBJ1-1; D gene uncertain. The CDR3 length is 13 residues. V was clipped by 5 bases and J by 2 bases, with 10 bases between them. CDR1 is SGHKS and CDR2 is YYEKEE in the germline V gene (reference sequence). The CDR3 reads CASSLDLNTEAFF. CDR3 in DNA: TGTGCCAGCAGTCTTGACTTAAACACTGAAGCTTTCTTT.

The chain links TRBV29-1 to TRBJ2-7; 12 nucleotides align to TRBD2. Germline-derived CDR1 and CDR2 are SQVTM and ANQGSEA. There are 14 residues in the CDR3. J was trimmed by 2 bases and V by 5 bases; bases with no gene match: 4. CDR3 amino acids: CSVRPSGRAYEQYF. CDR3 coding DNA: TGCAGCGTTCGTCCTAGCGGGAGGGCCTACGAGCAGTACTTC.

The chain carries TRBV27 and TRBJ2-7; D gene unclear. V lost 1 base and J lost 0, with 10 bases in between. The germline gives CDR1 MNHEY, CDR2 SMNVEV (reference sequence). This CDR3 contains 15 residues. In DNA, the CDR3 is TGTGCCAGCAGTTTATTGGGCGTCAGCTCCTACGAGCAGTACTTC. It translates to CASSLLGVSSYEQYF.

The chain combines TRBV12-5 with TRBJ1-1; 10 bases align to TRBD1. V shed 0 bases, J shed 3 bases, and the junction held 7 bases outside the gene matches. Germline lookup yields CDR1 LGHNT and CDR2 FRNRAP. The CDR3 is made up of 17 amino acids. The CDR3 coding sequence is TGTGCTAGTGGTTTGGTACTGACAGGGGGCCGTGACACTGAAGCTTTCTTT. Its translation is CASGLVLTGGRDTEAFF.

V gene TRBV27 combines with J gene TRBJ2-3; a weak D match, TRBD2 (5 bases). Trimming shortened V by 1 base and J by 2 bases, and 13 bases separated the two germline ends. The CDR3 has 16 amino acids. Germline CDR1 and CDR2: MNHEY and SMNVEV (reference sequence). CDR3 in amino acids: CASSLLSRGHTDTQYF. CDR3 DNA sequence: TGTGCCAGCAGTTTATTGTCCCGCGGGCACACAGATACGCAGTATTTT.

This chain connects TRBV20-1 to TRBJ2-7; D may correspond to TRBD1 or TRBD2 (5 bases each). The CDR3 length is 14 residues. Trimming cost V 1 base and J 0 bases, with 10 bases left between them. Germline lookup yields CDR1 DFQATT and CDR2 SNEGSKA (reference sequence). The CDR3 DNA is TGCAGTGCTAGAGTTCCAGGGAGCTCCTACGAGCAGTACTTC. Translated: CSARVPGSSYEQYF.

This clonotype was detected only a few times. This chain joins TRBV6-5 and TRBJ2-2; TRBD1 aligns across 10 bases. This CDR3 is built from 16 residues. The germline CDR1 and CDR2 sequences are MNHEY and SVGAGI. After removal of 1 base from V and 5 bases from J, the junction contained 4 bases not matched to a gene. In DNA form, the CDR3 reads TGTGCCAGCAGTTACTACGGGACAGGGGAAACCGGGGAGCTGTTTTTT. This codes for CASSYYGTGETGELFF.